This T cell receptor beta chain was found in a study of blood T cell repertoires in COVID-19. V lost 6 bases and J lost 7; bases outside the gene matches: 14. CDR1 is MDHEN and CDR2 is SYDVKM in the germline V gene. The CDR3 is 15 residues long. Profiled with immunoSEQ multiplex PCR; TCRdb holds only in-frame clones, not every one. Seen here are roughly 41,000 clones, approximately 90% observed once, and the top ten hold roughly 12%. What was sequenced was peripheral blood. This rearrangement joins TRBV28 to TRBJ1-2, with 7 bases fitting TRBD1. The receptor was derived from a man aged 55 to 69 with active COVID-19. CDR3 nucleotides: TGTGCCAGCAGGCCCAGACAGGGTTTCTATGGTGGCTACACCTTC. Protein sequence: CASRPRQGFYGGYTF.